This TCR beta chain was recovered during a study of blood T cell repertoires in COVID-19. The overall study: Sources were T cells, B-cell-depleted T cells, or PBMCs; the material itself was cDNA or gDNA.

Produced via immunoSEQ multiplex PCR; TCRdb's table is partial and in-frame only. The table includes 300,000 to 400,000 clones, roughly 90% detected once. Patients from Seattle were sampled longitudinally, starting during active infection. V lost 0 bases, J lost 1 base, and 10 bases lay in between. The CDR3 extends over 15 amino acids. Germline CDR1 GTSNPN, CDR2 SVGIG (reference sequence). Sample: peripheral blood. This clonotype was sampled from a woman under 40 with COVID-19, enrolled during active disease. The chain is built from TRBV30 and TRBJ1-5; D not resolved. The CDR3 DNA is TGTGCCTGGAGTGTGAAGGGCGGGAGCAATCAGCCCCAGCATTTT. Its protein product is CAWSVKGGSNQPQHF. Using reference TRBV30 and TRBJ1-5 for the parts outside the CDR3, the full variable domain is SQTIHQWPATLVQPVGSPLSLECTVEGTSNPNLYWYRQAAGRGLQLLFYSVGIGQISSEVPQNLSASRPQDRQFILSSKKLLLSDSGFYLCAWSVKGGSNQPQHFGDGTRLSIL.